This T cell receptor beta chain stems from a study of blood T cell repertoires in COVID-19. Whole-study context: From T cells, B-cell-depleted T cells, or PBMCs came the material, which was cDNA or gDNA.

In the study's own analysis: Estimates of nucleated cell counts were drawn from the amplification of reference gene primers. Clones were sequenced by immunoSEQ multiplex PCR, and TCRdb holds only the in-frame ones, with some missing. V and J calls and clone size come straight from that table; D and trimming were deduced from the DNA. The sample contains tens of thousands of clones, around 84% of which appear only once. This receptor was identified in a human donor in a cohort sampled during active COVID-19. The sample was peripheral blood.

The CDR3 DNA reads TGTGCCAGCAGCTTTAGCGGGAATACCGGGGAGCTGTTTTTT. Its translation is CASSFSGNTGELFF. This chain connects TRBV11-3 to TRBJ2-2, with TRBD2 identical over 8 bases. The germline CDR1 and CDR2 sequences are SGHNT and YENEEA. The CDR3 totals 14 residues. V lost 3 bases to trimming and J lost 5 bases; unmatched junction nucleotides: 2. Variable domain in full (rest from reference TRBV11-3 and TRBJ2-2): EAGVVQSPRYKIIEKKQPVAFWCNPISGHNTLYWYLQNLGQGPELLIRYENEEAVDDSQLPKDRFSAERLKGVDSTLKIQPAELGDSAVYLCASSFSGNTGELFFGEGSRLTVL.